This T cell receptor (beta chain) derives from a study of T cells in Graves' hyperthyroidism and ophthalmopathy. Study-level information: Upon initial diagnosis and before any treatment, peripheral blood was collected.

The table lists this clonotype with a few counts. Uncontrolled infection, other autoimmune disease, pregnancy or lactation led to exclusion. Clinicians diagnosed patients from clinical symptoms, serum thyroxine and TRAb, thyroid ultrasound and orbital computed tomography. Regions amplified from RNA transcripts were the TCR beta CDR3 regions. Primed by the HTBI set, a first-round RT-PCR was run on the TCR CDR3. TCRdb redid the calling of the multiplex PCR reads with MiXCR, one entry per CDR3 protein. The data show approximately 630,000 distinct CDR3 sequences, around 16% seen once. Unmatched junction bases numbered 1, after V lost 3 bases and J lost 11 bases. The CDR3 contains 10 residues. Germline V gene data show CDR1 as SGDLS and CDR2 as YYNGEE.

The sequenced sample consisted of blood. The receptor was derived from a woman in her 30s with Graves' hyperthyroidism. J is TRBJ2-5 and V is TRBV9, with 7 bases that match TRBD2. In DNA, the CDR3 is TGTGCCAGCAGCGGGGACTATCAGTACTTC. The encoded protein is CASSGDYQYF.